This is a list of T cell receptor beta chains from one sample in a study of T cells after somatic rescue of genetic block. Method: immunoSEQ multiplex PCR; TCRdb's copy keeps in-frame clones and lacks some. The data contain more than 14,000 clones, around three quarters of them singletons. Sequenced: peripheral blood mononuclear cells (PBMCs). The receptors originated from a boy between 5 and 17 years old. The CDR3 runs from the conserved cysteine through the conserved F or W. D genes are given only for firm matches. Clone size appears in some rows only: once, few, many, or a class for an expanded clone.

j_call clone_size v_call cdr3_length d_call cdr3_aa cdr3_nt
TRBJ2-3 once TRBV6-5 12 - CAHLASADTQYF TGTGCTCACTTGGCGAGCGCGGATACGCAGTATTTT
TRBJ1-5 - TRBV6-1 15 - CATADPGLSNQPQHF TGTGCCACAGCAGACCCCGGTTTGAGCAATCAGCCCCAGCATTTT
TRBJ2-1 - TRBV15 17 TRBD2 CATSRDRGSGRGYEQFF TGTGCCACCAGCAGAGATAGGGGATCGGGGAGGGGATATGAGCAGTTCTTC
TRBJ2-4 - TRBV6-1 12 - CASSEAAAPQYF TGTGCCAGCAGTGAAGCCGCTGCCCCTCAGTACTTC
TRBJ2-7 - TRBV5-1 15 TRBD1 CASSLEQGRAYEQYF TGCGCCAGCAGCTTGGAACAGGGGCGCGCCTACGAGCAGTACTTC
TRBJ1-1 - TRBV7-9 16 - CASSPRPTVMNTEAFF TGTGCCAGCAGCCCCCGACCCACAGTCATGAACACTGAAGCTTTCTTT
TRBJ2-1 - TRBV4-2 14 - CASSQAGKDNEQFF TGTGCCAGCAGCCAAGCGGGAAAGGACAATGAGCAGTTCTTC
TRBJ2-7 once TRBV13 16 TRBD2 CASSSWTSGGAEEQYF TGTGCCAGCAGCTCATGGACTAGCGGGGGGGCCGAGGAGCAGTACTTC
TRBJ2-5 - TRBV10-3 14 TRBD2 CAISDLAGQETQYF TGTGCCATCAGTGATCTAGCGGGGCAAGAGACCCAGTACTTC
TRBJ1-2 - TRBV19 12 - CASSIRGARYTF TGTGCCAGTAGTATCCGAGGAGCAAGGTACACCTTC
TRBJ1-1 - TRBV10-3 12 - CAIRGQGTEAFF TGTGCCATCAGGGGGCAGGGCACTGAAGCTTTCTTT
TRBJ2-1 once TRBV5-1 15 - CASSLSPFSYNEQFF TGCGCCAGCAGCTTGTCTCCCTTCTCCTACAATGAGCAGTTCTTC
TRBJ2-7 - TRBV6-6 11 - CASSLGYEQYF TGTGCCAGCAGTCTAGGCTACGAGCAGTACTTC
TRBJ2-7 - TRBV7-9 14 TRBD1 CASSLDRGLREQYF TGTGCCAGCAGCTTAGACAGGGGGCTAAGAGAGCAGTACTTC
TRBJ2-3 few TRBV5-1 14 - CASSSRRFTDTQYF TGCGCCAGCAGCTCGAGGCGGTTCACAGATACGCAGTATTTT
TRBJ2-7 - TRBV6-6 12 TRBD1 CAIGQGGYEQYF TGTGCCATCGGACAGGGTGGCTACGAGCAGTACTTC
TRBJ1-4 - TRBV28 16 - CASSLHRVITNEKLFF TGTGCCAGCAGTTTACACAGGGTTATTACTAATGAAAAACTGTTTTTT
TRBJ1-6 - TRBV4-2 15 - CASSQVDLIATPLHF TGTGCCAGCAGCCAAGTCGACCTGATAGCGACACCCCTCCACTTT
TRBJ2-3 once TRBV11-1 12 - CASSWTTDTQYF TGTGCCAGCAGCTGGACCACAGATACGCAGTATTTT
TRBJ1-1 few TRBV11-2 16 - CASSLTGFLMNTEAFF TGTGCCAGCAGCTTGACAGGTTTCCTCATGAACACTGAAGCTTTCTTT
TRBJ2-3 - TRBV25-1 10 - CASSGRAQYF TGTGCCAGCAGTGGAAGGGCGCAGTATTTT
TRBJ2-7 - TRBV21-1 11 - CALFRAHEQYF TGTGCGCTCTTCCGGGCCCACGAGCAGTACTTC